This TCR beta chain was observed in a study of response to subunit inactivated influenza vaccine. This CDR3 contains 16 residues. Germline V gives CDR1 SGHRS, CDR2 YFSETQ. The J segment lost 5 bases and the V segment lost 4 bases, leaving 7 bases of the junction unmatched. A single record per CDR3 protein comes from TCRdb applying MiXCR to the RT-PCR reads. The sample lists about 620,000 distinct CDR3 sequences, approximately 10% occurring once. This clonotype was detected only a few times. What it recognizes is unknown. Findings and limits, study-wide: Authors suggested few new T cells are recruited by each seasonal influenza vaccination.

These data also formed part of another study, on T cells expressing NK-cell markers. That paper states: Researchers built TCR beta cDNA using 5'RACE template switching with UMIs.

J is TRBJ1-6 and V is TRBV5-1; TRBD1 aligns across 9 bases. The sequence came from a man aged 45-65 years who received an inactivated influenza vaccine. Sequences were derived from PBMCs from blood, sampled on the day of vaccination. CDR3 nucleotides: TGCGCCAGCAGCGCCGTCCGGGACAGGGATAATTCACCCCTCCACTTT. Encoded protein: CASSAVRDRDNSPLHF.